The subject of this entry is one T cell receptor beta chain. Its recognized antigen is unknown. No quality values exist for individual bases; no much larger clone is one base distant. Enrolling through a virtual design, the prospective study's participants ranged in age from roughly 18 to 90 years and lived across about two dozen United States geographic areas. To assign participants to cohorts, the prospective study relied on clinical history that participants themselves reported in a screening survey and a study questionnaire. Each participant in the prospective study had whole blood, serum and a nasopharyngeal or oropharyngeal swab collected by mobile phlebotomists. Additional blood draws and questionnaires over an approximately 2-month period could optionally be provided by prospective study participants. Prospective study blood samples were shipped either frozen or at room temperature before DNA extraction.

This entry comes from a study of blood T cell repertoires in COVID-19 (dated by TCRdb to between 2020 and 2021). Broadly, across the study: The collaborator samples originated in the United States, Italy and Spain and spanned the acute and convalescent phases of COVID-19. The material from the prospective study consisted of cDNA or gDNA derived from T cells, B-cell-depleted T cells, or PBMCs. The dataset comprised deeply sampled blood TCRbeta repertoires from subjects exposed to, actively infected with, or recovered from COVID-19. The repertoires were released in a freely available public database meant as a resource for research on the immune response to SARS-CoV-2. The samples were drawn from two sources: the first 160 participants of the ongoing ImmuneRACE study, and over 950 subjects contributed by 6 global collaborators. The sample metadata nearly always contained a de-identified subject ID, COVID-19 status, age in years and sex. Where available, HLA class I and class II types were taken from metadata supplied by the sample provider and were not determined by assay-based typing.

TCRbeta CDR3 regions were amplified from genomic DNA using the immunoSEQ Assay, a bias-controlled multiplex PCR. The study's processing was this. The number of nucleated cells in each sample was estimated by amplification of reference gene primers within the assay. To quantify the absolute abundance of each unique TCRbeta CDR3 rearrangement, sequence reads were collapsed and filtered. For each sample, productive Simpson clonality was calculated as the square root of Simpson's diversity index over productive rearrangements. Entries here come from immuneACCESS through TCRdb and include only in-frame sequences with V and J called. Some clones fail to appear in such tables; in the studies checked, an unresolved V gene covers under half of the shortfall, and the cause of the remainder is unknown. V and J calls and clone size are copied from that table; D and trimming were computed from the DNA. A total of roughly 300,000 clones appear in this sample, 80% to 90% of them only once. The biggest ten clones account for approximately 4% of the sample.

What the work shows at the level of the full study, not this receptor alone: How much clinical and demographic metadata was included differed by source and by participant, and the metadata was provided uncurated.

The sequence came from a woman in her thirties or forties with acute COVID-19. The specimen was PBMCs or T cells enriched from blood (not recorded which).

The DNA sequence reads TGTGCCAGCTCAACTCGACAGGTCTCTGGGGCCAACGTCCTGACTTTC. Its product reads: CASSTRQVSGANVLTF. The V gene is TRBV18 and the J gene is TRBJ2-6; D gene: possibly TRBD1, on 6 matching bases. The germline ends are 11 bases apart after V is trimmed by 5 bases and J by 0 bases. CDR1 and CDR2 (KGHSH, LQKENI) derive from the germline V gene. Measured from the cysteine to the phenylalanine, the CDR3 is 16 residues long. Of the read, only the CDR3 DNA is kept; its 48 bases are in frame from base 1.